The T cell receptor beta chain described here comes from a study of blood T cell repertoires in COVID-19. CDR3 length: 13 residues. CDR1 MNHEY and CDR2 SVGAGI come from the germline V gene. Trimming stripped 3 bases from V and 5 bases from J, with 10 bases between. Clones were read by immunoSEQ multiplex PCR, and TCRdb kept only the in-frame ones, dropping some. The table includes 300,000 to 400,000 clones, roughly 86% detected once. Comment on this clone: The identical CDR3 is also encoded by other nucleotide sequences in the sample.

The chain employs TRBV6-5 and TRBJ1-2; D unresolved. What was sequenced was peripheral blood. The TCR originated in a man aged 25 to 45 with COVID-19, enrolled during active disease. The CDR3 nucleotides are TGTGCCAGCAGTTATGCCGGGGTATATGGCTACACCTTC. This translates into CASSYAGVYGYTF.